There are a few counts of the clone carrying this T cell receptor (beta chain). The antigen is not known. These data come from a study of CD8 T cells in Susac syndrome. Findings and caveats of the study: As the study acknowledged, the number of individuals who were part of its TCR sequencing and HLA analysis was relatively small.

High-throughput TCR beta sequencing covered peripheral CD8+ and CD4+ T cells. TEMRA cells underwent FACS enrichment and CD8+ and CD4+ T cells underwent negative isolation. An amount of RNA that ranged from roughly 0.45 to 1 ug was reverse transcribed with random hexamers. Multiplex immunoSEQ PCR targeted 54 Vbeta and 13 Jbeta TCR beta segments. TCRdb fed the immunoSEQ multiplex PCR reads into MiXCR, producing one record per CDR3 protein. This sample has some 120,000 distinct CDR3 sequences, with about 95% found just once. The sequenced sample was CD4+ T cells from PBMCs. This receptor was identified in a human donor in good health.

The CDR3 bases are TGCAGCGTTGTTGACCGATCCTCCTACGAGCAGTACTTC. It encodes CSVVDRSSYEQYF. The chain links TRBV29-1 to TRBJ2-7; D unclear. The ends were cut back, 4 bases at V and 0 bases at J, with 10 bases in the middle. Germline V gene lookup returns CDR1 SQVTM and CDR2 ANQGSEA. This CDR3 has 13 residues.